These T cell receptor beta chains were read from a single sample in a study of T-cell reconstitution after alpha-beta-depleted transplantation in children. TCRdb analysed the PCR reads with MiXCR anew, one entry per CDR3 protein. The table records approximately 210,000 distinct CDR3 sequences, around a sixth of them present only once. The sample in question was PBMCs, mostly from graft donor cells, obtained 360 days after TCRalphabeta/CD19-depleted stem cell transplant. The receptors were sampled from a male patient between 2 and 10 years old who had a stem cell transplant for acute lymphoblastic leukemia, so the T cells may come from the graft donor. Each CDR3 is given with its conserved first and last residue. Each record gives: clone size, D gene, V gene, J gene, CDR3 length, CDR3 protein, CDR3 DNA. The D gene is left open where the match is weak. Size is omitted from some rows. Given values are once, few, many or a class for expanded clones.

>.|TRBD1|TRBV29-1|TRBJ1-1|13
CSGHDRVATEAFF
TGCAGCGGGCATGACAGGGTTGCCACTGAAGCTTTCTTT
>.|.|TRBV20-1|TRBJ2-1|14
CSAAKRTLYNEQFF
TGCAGTGCTGCCAAGCGGACTCTGTACAATGAGCAGTTCTTC
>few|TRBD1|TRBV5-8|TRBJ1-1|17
CASSRPRDRVLGTEAFF
TGTGCCAGCAGCCGTCCCAGGGACAGGGTACTCGGCACTGAAGCTTTCTTT
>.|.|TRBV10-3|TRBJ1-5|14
CAIRSGGGNQPQHF
TGTGCCATCAGATCGGGCGGTGGCAATCAGCCCCAGCATTTT
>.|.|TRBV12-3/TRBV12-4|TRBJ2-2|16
CASTIPVTKNTGELFF
TGTGCCAGCACAATCCCGGTTACAAAGAACACCGGGGAGCTGTTTTTT
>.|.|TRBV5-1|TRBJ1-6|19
CASSLATGRAGVINSPLHF
TGCGCCAGCAGCCTCGCAACTGGCAGGGCTGGGGTTATCAATTCACCCCTCCACTTT
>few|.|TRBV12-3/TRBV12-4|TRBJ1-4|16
CASSLELGGMNEKLFF
TGTGCCAGCAGTTTGGAGTTGGGGGGGATGAATGAAAAACTGTTTTTT
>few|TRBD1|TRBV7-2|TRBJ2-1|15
CASSLRQGWGNEQFF
TGTGCCAGCAGCTTAAGACAGGGGTGGGGGAATGAGCAGTTCTTC
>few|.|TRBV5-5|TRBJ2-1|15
CASSLEQDTYNEQFF
TGTGCCAGCAGCTTGGAACAGGACACTTACAATGAGCAGTTCTTC
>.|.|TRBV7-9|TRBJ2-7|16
CASSLGGILSSYEQYF
TGTGCCAGCAGCTTAGGGGGGATCCTTTCCTCCTACGAGCAGTACTTC
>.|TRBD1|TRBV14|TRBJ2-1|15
CASDRGTGGRGEQFF
TGTGCCAGCGATAGAGGGACAGGGGGACGGGGTGAGCAGTTCTTC
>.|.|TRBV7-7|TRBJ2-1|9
CASSLMRFF
TGTGCCAGCAGCTTAATGCGGTTCTTC
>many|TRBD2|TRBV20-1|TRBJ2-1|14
CSASWLAAYNEQFF
TGCAGTGCCAGTTGGCTAGCGGCATACAATGAGCAGTTCTTC
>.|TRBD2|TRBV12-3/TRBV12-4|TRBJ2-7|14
CASSLGLAGVSQYF
TGTGCCAGCAGTTTAGGACTAGCGGGAGTGTCCCAGTACTTC
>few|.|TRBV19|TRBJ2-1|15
CASSMGLASYNEQFF
TGTGCCAGTAGTATGGGCCTAGCCTCCTACAATGAGCAGTTCTTC
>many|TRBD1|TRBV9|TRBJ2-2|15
CASSPQTGVGGELFF
TGTGCCAGCAGCCCCCAAACAGGGGTCGGCGGGGAGCTGTTTTTT
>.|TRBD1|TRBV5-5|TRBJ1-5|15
CASSGGTGVEQPQHF
TGTGCCAGCAGCGGGGGGACAGGGGTTGAGCAGCCCCAGCATTTT
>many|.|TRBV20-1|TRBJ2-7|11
CSARDGYEQYF
TGCAGTGCTAGAGATGGCTACGAGCAGTACTTC
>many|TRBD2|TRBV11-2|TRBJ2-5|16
CASSLMKAGGRETQYF
TGTGCCAGCAGCTTAATGAAAGCGGGGGGTCGAGAGACCCAGTACTTC
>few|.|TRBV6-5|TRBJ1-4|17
CASSYSPAITANEKLFF
TGTGCCAGCAGTTACTCACCCGCGATAACAGCTAATGAAAAACTGTTTTTT
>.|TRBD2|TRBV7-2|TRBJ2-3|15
CASRLAGGITDTQYF
TGTGCCAGCAGACTAGCGGGAGGGATAACAGATACGCAGTATTTT